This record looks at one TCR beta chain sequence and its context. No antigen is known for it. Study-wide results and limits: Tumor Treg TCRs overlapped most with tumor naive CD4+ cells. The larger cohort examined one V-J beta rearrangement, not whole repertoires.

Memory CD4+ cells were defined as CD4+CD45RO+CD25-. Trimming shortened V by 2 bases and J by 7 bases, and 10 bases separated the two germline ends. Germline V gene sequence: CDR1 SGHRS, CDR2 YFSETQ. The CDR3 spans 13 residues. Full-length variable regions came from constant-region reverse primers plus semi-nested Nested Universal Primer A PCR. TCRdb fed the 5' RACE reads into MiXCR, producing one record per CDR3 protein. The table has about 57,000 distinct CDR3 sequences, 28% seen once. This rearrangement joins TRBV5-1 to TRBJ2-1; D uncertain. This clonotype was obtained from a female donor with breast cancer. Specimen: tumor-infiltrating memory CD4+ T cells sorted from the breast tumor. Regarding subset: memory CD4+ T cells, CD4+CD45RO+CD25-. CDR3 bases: TGCGCCAGCAGCTTACCCAGTGGTAATGAGCAGTTCTTC. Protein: CASSLPSGNEQFF.